Sequencing of this TCR beta chain was carried out in a study of blood T cell repertoires in COVID-19. The overall study: Sources were T cells, B-cell-depleted T cells, or PBMCs; the material itself was cDNA or gDNA.

Methods used by the authors: Estimated nucleated cell counts came from reference gene primer amplification. Assay: immunoSEQ multiplex PCR; the TCRdb copy retains only in-frame clones and omits some. From that table come the V and J calls and clone size; the DNA was used to work out D and trimming. The sample has 95,000 to 100,000 clones, around 87% seen once. This CDR3 is 13 amino acids long. V was clipped by 1 base and J by 4 bases, with 8 bases between them. Germline lookup yields CDR1 MGHRA and CDR2 YSYEKL. The receptor's source is a woman younger than 45 with acute or convalescent COVID-19. The rearrangement uses TRBV4-1 and TRBJ2-7; a possible D gene is TRBD2 (6 bases). The material sequenced was peripheral blood. CDR3 residues: CASSQGAGYEQYF. In DNA, the CDR3 is TGCGCCAGCAGCCAAGGGGCGGGATACGAGCAGTACTTC.